A single sample gave rise to the 18 T cell receptor beta chains below, sequenced in a study of cytomegalovirus exposure and HLA in healthy donors (dated by TCRdb to about 2017). Libraries were prepared through the immunoSEQ multiplex PCR assay. For the multiplex PCR, a mixture combining 60 forward primers for TCR Vbeta segments and 13 reverse primers for TCR Jbeta segments was used. The source is immuneACCESS, and TCRdb retained only in-frame sequences with V and J called. Part of the clones is not carried over; for the studies checked, unresolved V genes explain less than half of this, and the remainder is unexplained. This sample's table lists tens of thousands of clones. Roughly 4% of the sample lies in the top ten. The sample taken for sequencing was PBMCs. The receptors shown here come from a male donor in good health and CMV-seronegative.

Concerning this clone itself: Other DNA sequences in this sample translate to the same CDR3. The rearrangement uses TRBV7-9 and TRBJ2-1; no definite D call. CDR3 size: 14 residues. Trimming removed 3 bases from V and 6 bases from J, with 12 bases in between. Germline V gene lookup returns CDR1 SEHNR and CDR2 FQNEAQ (reference sequence). The CDR3 region has the DNA TGTGCCAGCAGCTTCACCACAAGTACCAATGAGCAGTTCTTC. Its protein product is CASSFTTSTNEQFF.

The chain recombines TRBV7-9 with TRBJ2-2, with TRBD1 matching 9 bases. V shed 5 bases and J 6 bases; nucleotides not matched to a gene: 10. The V gene's germline CDR1 is SEHNR and CDR2 FQNEAQ (reference sequence). The CDR3 sequence is 16 residues long. DNA for the CDR3: TGTGCCAGCAGCCCACCGGGACAGGGAGGGTCCGGGGAGCTGTTTTTT. It specifies CASSPPGQGGSGELFF.

J is TRBJ1-4 and V is TRBV5-1; 10 bases fit TRBD1. The V segment lost 4 bases and the J segment 7 bases; nucleotides outside the gene matches: 7. This CDR3 contains 15 residues. The germline V gene has CDR1 SGHRS and CDR2 YFSETQ. CDR3 DNA sequence: TGCGCCAGCAGCGGGGGACAGGGGCTTACTGAAAAACTGTTTTTT. It specifies CASSGGQGLTEKLFF.

This rearrangement joins TRBV11-2 to TRBJ2-5; weak D call: TRBD2 (5 bases). Germline CDR1 reads SGHAT; CDR2 reads FQNNGV. This CDR3 is 14 amino acids long. Trimming left V 1 base short and J 2 bases short, with 8 bases between. Here the CDR3 reads CASSLVGDQETQYF. The CDR3 DNA is TGTGCCAGCAGCTTAGTGGGAGATCAAGAGACCCAGTACTTC.

The V gene is TRBV2, the J gene TRBJ1-5, with D tentatively TRBD1 (5 bases). V was trimmed by 5 bases and J by 9 bases, leaving 11 bases between them. The V gene's germline CDR1 is SNHLY and CDR2 FYNNEI. This CDR3 region has 12 residues. CDR3 DNA sequence: TGTGCCAGCAGTCCAGGGTCGGGGCCCCAGCATTTT. Protein product: CASSPGSGPQHF.

The genes are TRBV6-1 and TRBJ1-1; D call uncertain. The CDR3 runs to 14 residues. The V and J ends lost 6 bases and 2 bases respectively, with 13 bases between them. From germline, CDR1 is MNHNS and CDR2 SASEGT. CDR3 sequence reads: CASRAGSLNTEAFF. The CDR3 nucleotides are TGTGCCAGCAGAGCGGGCAGTTTAAACACTGAAGCTTTCTTT.

The genes are TRBV28 and TRBJ1-5; D is perhaps TRBD1 (5 bases). This CDR3 spans 17 amino acids. V shed 3 bases and J shed 6 bases, with 21 bases lying between them. Germline V lookup: CDR1 MDHEN, CDR2 SYDVKM. This chain's CDR3 is CASSLGPGWPGSQPQHF. The DNA of the CDR3 is TGTGCCAGCAGTTTGGGGCCGGGTTGGCCAGGAAGTCAGCCCCAGCATTTT.

The V gene is TRBV7-2, the J gene TRBJ1-2, with D tentatively TRBD1 (5 bases). The germline V and J ends were trimmed by 5 bases and 8 bases, with 21 bases remaining between them. The CDR3 runs to 15 residues. Germline CDR1 reads SGHTA; CDR2 reads FQGNSA. CDR3: CASSAPGLGLRGYTF. As DNA, the CDR3 is TGTGCCAGCAGCGCACCGGGACTGGGACTGAGGGGCTACACCTTC.

The chain recombines TRBV7-9 with TRBJ2-7; D unresolved. This CDR3 comprises 13 residues. Trimming stripped 4 bases from V and 3 bases from J, with 10 bases between. Germline V gives CDR1 SEHNR, CDR2 FQNEAQ (reference sequence). CDR3 sequence (DNA): TGTGCCAGCAGCTCCCTCGCAGTCTACGAGCAGTACTTC. As protein: CASSSLAVYEQYF.

This sequence joins TRBV30 and TRBJ2-7; 10 bases map to TRBD2. The CDR3 covers 13 residues. V trimming: 2 bases; J trimming: 9 bases; junction bases outside the gene matches: 7. Germline V lookup: CDR1 GTSNPN, CDR2 SVGIG (reference sequence). The CDR3 DNA reads TGTGCCTGGAGTTGGGCAGCGGGAGGGTTGCAGTACTTC. It translates to CAWSWAAGGLQYF.

The J gene is TRBJ1-6, the V gene TRBV7-8; 8 nucleotides align to TRBD1. This CDR3 has 16 residues. V was clipped by 3 bases and J by 8 bases; unmatched bases: 9. Germline CDR1 and CDR2: SGHVS and FQNEAQ. The CDR3 region has the DNA TGTGCCAGCAGCTTCGTCGGACAGGGAGGAGATTCACCCCTCCACTTT. Amino acids: CASSFVGQGGDSPLHF.

The V call is TRBV4-3, the J call TRBJ1-4; a weak D match, TRBD1 (5 bases). Per the germline V gene, CDR1 is LGHNA and CDR2 is YSLEER. The CDR3 is 15 amino acids. The V end was cut by 3 bases, the J end by 7 bases, with 15 bases between. CDR3 in DNA: TGCGCCAGCAGCCAGACCCGGCAGGGAGGTGAAAAACTGTTTTTT. Its translation is CASSQTRQGGEKLFF.

The rearrangement uses TRBV30 and TRBJ1-5; D uncertain. CDR1 and CDR2 from the germline V gene are GTSNPN and SVGIG (reference sequence). V gave up 8 bases and J gave up 5 bases, with 22 bases separating them. CDR3 length equals 15 residues. For the CDR3, the DNA is TGTGCCGGGAACAAACAGTCTTCACCGGATCAGCCCCAGCATTTT. The encoded protein is CAGNKQSSPDQPQHF.

The CDR3 protein is CASSLGAGYEAFF. As DNA, the CDR3 is TGTGCCAGCAGCTTGGGGGCAGGGTATGAAGCTTTCTTT. The rearrangement links TRBV5-4 to TRBJ1-1, with D tentatively TRBD1 (5 bases). V shed 0 bases and J shed 7 bases, with 10 bases lying between them. The CDR3 loop spans 13 amino acids. Germline-derived CDR1 and CDR2 are SGHNT and YYREEE (reference sequence).

The V gene is TRBV6-1, the J gene TRBJ2-1; 13 positions agree with TRBD2. The trim removed 5 bases at V and 5 bases at J, leaving 0 bases unmatched. The CDR3 runs to 14 residues. Germline V gene lookup returns CDR1 MNHNS and CDR2 SASEGT. The CDR3 sequence: CASSTSGRDNEQFF. The DNA of the CDR3 is TGTGCCAGCAGTACTAGCGGGAGGGACAATGAGCAGTTCTTC.

This sequence joins TRBV18 and TRBJ2-1; possible D gene TRBD1, 6 bases. The germline V and J ends were trimmed by 3 bases and 4 bases, with 13 bases remaining between them. The CDR3 runs to 15 residues. Germline-derived CDR1 and CDR2 are KGHSH and LQKENI. CDR3 bases: TGTGCCAGCTCACCCGTGGACAGCCAATACAATGAGCAGTTCTTC. As protein: CASSPVDSQYNEQFF.

The CDR3 sequence is CASSQDWYRRSVYNSPLHF. Here the CDR3 DNA reads TGCGCCAGCAGCCAAGATTGGTACAGAAGGTCGGTCTATAATTCACCCCTCCACTTT. The chain couples TRBV4-1 to TRBJ1-6; the D is unclear. The germline CDR1 and CDR2 sequences are MGHRA and YSYEKL. This CDR3 has 19 residues. Trimming removed 0 bases from V and 3 bases from J, with 18 bases in between.

The chain couples TRBV6-6 to TRBJ2-7, with D possibly TRBD1 on 6 matching bases. From germline, CDR1 is MNHNY and CDR2 SVGAGI (reference sequence). CDR3 size: 13 residues. V was clipped by 0 bases and J by 3 bases, with 6 bases between them. The CDR3 protein is CASSYSTGYEQYF. In DNA, the CDR3 is TGTGCCAGCAGTTACTCGACAGGCTACGAGCAGTACTTC.